The 28 T cell receptor beta chains below come from one sample, sequenced in a study of tumor-infiltrating lymphocytes in primary liver carcinoma (dated by TCRdb to 2016 to 2017). Without any cell sorting, total RNA and DNA were co-extracted from approximately 20-30 mg of bulk tissue using the AllPrep DNA/RNA mini kit. Sequenced using an Illumina HiSeq 2500. A constant-region primer and ProtoScript II reverse transcriptase were used to reverse-transcribe TCRbeta-specific cDNA from around 480 ng total RNA. The TCRbeta libraries were prepared through three rounds of nested multiplex PCR following a slightly modified ARM-PCR procedure. Each of the first two PCR rounds ran for around 9 cycles and used multiplex TRBV1-TRBV30 forward primers together with a Cbeta reverse primer. TCRdb trimmed public reads at Q25 via fastp, called clones via MiXCR and kept in-frame beta chains. Identical CDR3 proteins give one entry, which carries the most common genes and DNA. In this sample the table shows 90,000 to 140,000 distinct CDR3 sequences, approximately 78% of which occur a single time. Together, the top ten hold approximately 21% of the sample.

Sample: liver tumor tissue from sampling region 3. Interpreted using the paper, the cell subset or site label stands for: tumor region T3, left-lateral pole. These receptors came from a middle-aged man with primary liver carcinoma and hepatitis B virus infection.

About this clonotype itself: One junction end does not reproduce the germline sequence, and a read error may be involved. The V call is TRBV28, the J call TRBJ1-1; D not certain. The CDR3 has 14 residues. In germline, CDR1 is MDHEN, CDR2 SYDVKM. The CDR3 spells CVSRFPGFSNGTFF. As DNA, the CDR3 is TGTGTCAGCAGATTCCCCGGGTTCTCCAACGGAACTTTCTTT.

Worth noting for this clonotype: The junction departs from the called germline gene at one end, perhaps through a read error. The chain joins TRBV29-1 to TRBJ1-4, with 7 bases that match TRBD1. The CDR3 extends over 15 amino acids. Germline assignment: CDR1 SQVTM and CDR2 ANQGSEA. The CDR3 sequence: CSVEEDRDMSEKLLF. The DNA of the CDR3 is TGCAGCGTTGAAGAAGACAGGGACATGAGTGAAAAACTGCTTTTT.

With regard to this clonotype: The CDR3 does not end in the conserved phenylalanine or tryptophan, so this is likely a read error. This sequence joins TRBV6-6 and TRBJ2-1; the D gene is possibly TRBD1 (7 bases). Germline V gene sequence: CDR1 MNHNY, CDR2 SVGAGI (reference sequence). The CDR3 runs to 15 residues. CDR3 sequence (DNA): TGTGCCAACAGTTTCCAGGGGGGCTCGTACAATGAGCAGTTCCTC. It encodes CANSFQGGSYNEQFL.

In DNA, the CDR3 is TGTGCCAGCAGTCCCCGGACTGGCGCGAGTATAGAGACCCAGTACTTC. Translation: CASSPRTGASIETQYF. The chain is built from TRBV6-1 and TRBJ2-5; the D gene is possibly TRBD2 (5 bases). The CDR3 has 16 residues. Trimming pared 5 bases from V and 4 bases from J, leaving 20 bases between. CDR1 and CDR2 from the germline V gene are MNHNS and SASEGT.

As concerns this clonotype: At one of its ends the junction is not consistent with the germline gene, which may arise from a read error. The CDR3 DNA is TGTACCAGCAGCCAAGAGTCTAGCGGGACGGACGAGCAGTACTTC. Its translation: CTSSQESSGTDEQYF. V usage is TRBV4-2 and J usage is TRBJ2-7; TRBD2 agrees at 9 bases. The CDR3 totals 15 residues. Looked up from germline, CDR1 is LGHNA and CDR2 is YNFKEQ.

As concerns this clonotype: One junction end does not reproduce the germline sequence, and a read error may be involved. The chain joins TRBV14 to TRBJ2-7; D could derive from TRBD1 or TRBD2 (5 bases each). The CDR3 spans 15 residues. Germline V gene sequence: CDR1 SGHDN, CDR2 FVKESK. CDR3 residues: CTSSPSGRKLCEQYF. CDR3 in DNA: TGTACCAGCAGCCCCTCGGGACGGAAACTATGCGAGCAGTACTTT.

This clonotype has ten or more counts. The chain joins TRBV5-4 to TRBJ1-3, with unresolved D. The CDR3 has 14 residues. Between the trimmed V and J ends, which lost 0 bases and 3 bases, there was a span of 7 bases. Germline CDR1 and CDR2: SGHNT and YYREEE (reference sequence). The CDR3 sequence is CASSLDTGGNTIYF. CDR3 sequence (DNA): TGTGCCAGCAGCTTGGACACTGGTGGAAACACCATATATTTT.

With respect to this clonotype: A much larger clone differs from this one at a single base, so this may be a read error. The rearrangement links TRBV24-1 to TRBJ2-3; D not resolved. CDR1 and CDR2 (germline): KGHDR, SFDVKD. Trimming took 0 bases from V and 2 from J, leaving 11 bases between them. CDR3 size: 16 residues. As DNA, the CDR3 is TGTGCCACCAGTGATTTGGCAGTGGGCACCACAGATACGCAGTATTTT. Protein: CATSDLAVGTTDTQYF.

This rearrangement joins TRBV6-4 to TRBJ2-3; no firm D call. Germline assignment: CDR1 MRHNA and CDR2 SNTAGT. V lost 0 bases and J lost 0, with 10 bases in between. The CDR3 is 16 amino acids. Written as DNA, the CDR3 is TGTGCCAGCAGTGACTCGGCTAACGGGAGCACAGATACGCAGTATTTT. As protein: CASSDSANGSTDTQYF.

The rearrangement links TRBV7-9 to TRBJ2-7, with D perhaps TRBD2 (6 bases). CDR3 length equals 12 residues. CDR1 is SEHNR and CDR2 is FQNEAQ in the germline V gene (reference sequence). In DNA form, the CDR3 reads TGTGACAACAGCCTCGGGCTAGCGGAGCAGTACTTC. This translates into CDNSLGLAEQYF.

The chain couples TRBV14 to TRBJ2-1, with unresolved D. Trimming took off 2 bases at V and 13 bases at J, with 30 bases between the two ends. The V gene's germline CDR1 is SGHDN and CDR2 FVKESK. The CDR3 runs 18 residues. The CDR3 sequence: CASSQRLGSGSTSAPQFF. DNA of the CDR3: TGTGCCAGCAGCCAAAGGTTGGGGTCTGGGTCAACGAGCGCCCCTCAGTTCTTC.

Concerning this clonotype itself: At one end, the junction sequence differs from germline, possibly due to a read error. The J gene is TRBJ2-1, the V gene TRBV5-1, with 8 bases aligning to TRBD1. CDR1 and CDR2 (germline): SGHRS, YFSETQ. This CDR3 has 15 amino acids. CDR3 protein: CASSMGTGSYNKQFF. The CDR3 DNA reads as TGCGCCAGCAGCATGGGGACAGGATCCTACAATAAGCAGTTCTTC.

In the case of this clonotype: The junction departs from the called germline gene at one end, perhaps through a read error. This chain uses TRBV5-5 with TRBJ1-5, with D unresolved. Germline CDR1 reads SGHKS; CDR2 reads YYEKEE (reference sequence). The CDR3 extends over 14 amino acids. CDR3 residues: CASGLGGSNQPQHF. In nucleotides, the CDR3 is TGTGCCAGCGGCTTAGGCGGCAGCAATCAGCCTCAGCATTTT. Based on the CDR3 plus reference TRBV5-5 and TRBJ1-5, the full variable domain is DAGVTQSPTHLIKTRGQQVTLRCSPISGHKSVSWYQQVLGQGPQFIFQYYEKEERGRGNFPDRFSARQFPNYSSELNVNALLLGDSALYLCASGLGGSNQPQHFGDGTRLSIL.

About this clonotype itself: A read error may produce the germline difference seen at one junction end. The chain employs TRBV11-2 and TRBJ2-7; D unclear. The CDR3 covers 14 residues. Germline CDR1 reads SGHAT; CDR2 reads FQNNGV. DNA of the CDR3: TGTGCCAGGAGCTCTAACGTGAACTCCTACGAGCAGTACTTC. Amino acid sequence: CARSSNVNSYEQYF.

This clonotype was counted at least ten times. The rearrangement joins TRBV28 to TRBJ1-6, with 7 bases matching TRBD1. The CDR3 is 14 residues long. The V gene end was trimmed by 5 bases and the J gene end by 11 bases; junction bases not matched to a gene: 9. Germline CDR1 and CDR2: MDHEN and SYDVKM. In DNA form, the CDR3 reads TGTGCCAGCAGTACACCCGGGACAGAAGCACCCCTCCACTTT. Amino acids: CASSTPGTEAPLHF.

Worth noting for this clonotype: The junction departs from the called germline gene at one end, perhaps through a read error. V and J are TRBV29-1 and TRBJ1-2, with 10 bases aligning to TRBD1. CDR1 is SQVTM, CDR2 ANQGSEA, per germline. This CDR3 region has 15 residues. The CDR3, as DNA: TGCAGCGTGTCGAGACAGGGGGCCGGCAACTATGACTACACCTTC. Its translation: CSVSRQGAGNYDYTF.

Turning to this clonotype: Relative to the germline gene, one junction end is altered; a read error may explain this. J is TRBJ2-3 and V is TRBV6-2 or TRBV6-3; perhaps TRBD2 as D (5 bases). CDR3 length: 14 amino acids. From germline, CDR1 is MNHEY and CDR2 SVGEGT. The CDR3: CASSYSSSTDTQCF. CDR3 sequence (DNA): TGTGCCAGCAGTTACTCGTCTAGCACAGATACGCAGTGTTTT.

With regard to this clonotype: A read error may produce the germline difference seen at one junction end. Here the CDR3 DNA reads TGCACCAGCAGCCGTCCTTTAGGGGACGAGCATTACTTC. Amino acid sequence: CTSSRPLGDEHYF. The chain couples TRBV4-1 to TRBJ2-7; either TRBD1 or TRBD2 may supply D (5 bases each). From germline, CDR1 is MGHRA and CDR2 YSYEKL. CDR3 size: 13 residues.

The CDR3 nucleotides are TGCAGTGCTAGAGATCCGACTAGCGGGAGGGCAGATACGCAGTATTTT. This codes for CSARDPTSGRADTQYF. J is TRBJ2-3 and V is TRBV20-1; 14 bases map to TRBD2. Trimming removed 0 bases from V and 4 bases from J; junction bases left unmatched: 3. The CDR3 is 16 residues long. The germline CDR1 and CDR2 sequences are DFQATT and SNEGSKA (reference sequence).

As for this clonotype: A read error may produce the germline difference seen at one junction end. The V call is TRBV11-2, the J call TRBJ1-5; a weak D match, TRBD1 (6 bases). Germline V gene sequence: CDR1 SGHAT, CDR2 FQNNGV. The CDR3 consists of 17 residues. CDR3 nucleotide sequence: TGTGCCAGCGGCTTAGTAGTGGTAACAGGGAGCAATCAGCCCCACCATTTT. Protein product: CASGLVVVTGSNQPHHF.

As for this clonotype: A read error is likely, as this CDR3 ends without the conserved phenylalanine or tryptophan. The chain is built from TRBV29-1 and TRBJ2-3; a weak D match, TRBD2 (6 bases). CDR1 SQVTM and CDR2 ANQGSEA come from the germline V gene. This CDR3 has 15 residues. CDR3 in amino acids: CSVEGGAGIADTQYL. The CDR3 bases are TGCAGCGTTGAGGGCGGGGCCGGCATCGCAGATACTCAGTATCTT.

In regard to this clonotype: Germline is not matched at one junction end, which may reflect a read error. The rearrangement uses TRBV11-1 and TRBJ1-2; 9 bases agree with TRBD1. Germline lookup yields CDR1 SGHAT and CDR2 FQDESV (reference sequence). The CDR3 spans 15 residues. The CDR3 region has the DNA TGTGCCAGTAGCCCGGGACAGGGTCAGAACTGTGGCTACACCTTC. Protein sequence: CASSPGQGQNCGYTF.

About this clonotype itself: A much more abundant neighbour one base away suggests this may be a read error. The chain recombines TRBV5-1 with TRBJ2-3, with 7 bases matching TRBD2. Germline trimming cut 5 bases from V and 5 bases from J; bases unmatched to any gene: 8. The CDR3 spans 14 residues. Germline loops: CDR1 SGHRS, CDR2 YFSETQ. CDR3 amino acids: CASSRGGQEDTQYF. The CDR3 DNA follows: TGCGCCAGCAGTAGGGGAGGGCAGGAAGATACGCAGTATTTT.

V usage is TRBV11-3 and J usage is TRBJ1-5; 8 bases fit TRBD1. The CDR3 runs to 14 residues. The germline gives CDR1 SGHNT, CDR2 YENEEA. With V trimmed by 5 bases and J by 5 bases, 5 bases remained unmatched. CDR3 in amino acids: CASSPRTGYQPQHF. The CDR3 bases are TGTGCCAGCAGCCCAAGGACAGGGTATCAGCCCCAGCATTTT. Combining the CDR3 with reference TRBV11-3 and TRBJ1-5 gives the whole variable domain EAGVVQSPRYKIIEKKQPVAFWCNPISGHNTLYWYLQNLGQGPELLIRYENEEAVDDSQLPKDRFSAERLKGVDSTLKIQPAELGDSAVYLCASSPRTGYQPQHFGDGTRLSIL.

The genes are TRBV6-6 and TRBJ2-5, with D unclear. Germline CDR1 MNHNY, CDR2 SVGAGI (reference sequence). The V and J ends lost 6 bases and 7 bases respectively, with 15 bases between them. This CDR3 region has 13 residues. CDR3 protein: CASSPNSVGTQYF. The CDR3 coding sequence is TGTGCCAGCAGCCCGAATAGTGTTGGGACCCAGTACTTC.

Concerning this clonotype: The conserved closing phenylalanine or tryptophan is absent in this CDR3, likely reflecting a read error. The gene calls are TRBV5-1 and TRBJ1-5, with D perhaps matching TRBD1 (6 bases). The CDR3 runs to 15 residues. Germline V gene data show CDR1 as SGHRS and CDR2 as YFSETQ. CDR3 loop: CASSPGANSNQPQHS. In DNA, the CDR3 is TGCGCTAGCAGCCCAGGGGCGAATAGCAATCAGCCCCAGCATTCT.

This clonotype has just a few counts. At one boundary the junction diverges from the germline segment, which might be a read error. The gene calls are TRBV10-2 and TRBJ2-3, with D maybe TRBD2 (6 bases). This CDR3 region has 15 residues. CDR1 WSHSY and CDR2 SAAADI come from the germline V gene. The CDR3 DNA reads TGCGCCAGTAGTGAGGTGGGGGGACCCACAGATACGCAGTATTTT. Translation: CASSEVGGPTDTQYF.

This sequence joins TRBV29-1 and TRBJ1-5, with D perhaps TRBD1 (6 bases). The end of the DNA aligns better with TRBJ2-3, so the J call may be wrong. CDR3 length equals 13 residues. The germline gives CDR1 SQVTM, CDR2 ANQGSEA. The CDR3 DNA reads as TGCAGCGTTCTACAGGGTCCATATCAGCCCCAGTATTTT. Its translation: CSVLQGPYQPQYF.